This T cell receptor (beta chain) came from a study of blood T cell repertoires in COVID-19. Study overall: From the United States, Italy and Spain came samples of acute and convalescent COVID-19. T cells, B-cell-depleted T cells, or PBMCs provided the cDNA or gDNA that served as material.

From germline, CDR1 is WNHNN and CDR2 SYGVQD (reference sequence). V was clipped by 6 bases and J by 6 bases, with 17 bases between them. This CDR3 spans 14 amino acids. The data were produced by immunoSEQ multiplex PCR, yet TCRdb's version contains in-frame clones alone and is incomplete. The repertoire holds 450,000 or so clones, around 90% seen once, with under 0.7% in the top ten. This TCR was sampled from a man between 18 and 35 years old who had recovered from COVID-19. Source material: PBMCs or T cells enriched from blood (not recorded which). This rearrangement joins TRBV10-1 to TRBJ1-1, with D possibly TRBD1 on 5 matching bases. CDR3 region: CASSRTGLGAEAFF. The CDR3 DNA is TGCGCCAGCAGCCGAACAGGATTGGGCGCTGAAGCTTTCTTT.